The rows below give T cell receptor beta chains drawn from one sample of a study of blood T cell repertoires in COVID-19. Sequencing was performed with immunoSEQ multiplex PCR; in TCRdb, only in-frame clones are kept and a portion is missing. The table includes roughly 140,000 clones, 65% to 90% detected once. Sequenced: peripheral blood. The receptors come from a human donor in a cohort sampled during active COVID-19. The CDR3 runs from the conserved cysteine through the conserved F or W. The D gene is left open where the match is weak. The size field is filled for only some rows; it gives once, few, many or a size class.

>NA|TRBV7-8|TRBJ1-6|TRBD1
TGTGCCAGCAGCTGGGACAGGCCTTATAATTCACCCCTCCACTTT
CASSWDRPYNSPLHF
>few|TRBV7-3|TRBJ2-6|TRBD1
TGTGCCAGCAGCCCACAGGGGGGTGGGGCCAACGTCCTGACTTTC
CASSPQGGGANVLTF
>NA|TRBV7-2|TRBJ1-5|TRBD1
TGTGCCAGCAGCCCAGAGGGGGCGCGGAGCAATCAGCCCCAGCATTTT
CASSPEGARSNQPQHF
>few|TRBV6-5|TRBJ1-1|NA
TGTGCCAGCAGTTACTATGCAGGGAACACTGAAGCTTTCTTT
CASSYYAGNTEAFF
>few|TRBV6-6|TRBJ1-1|NA
TGTGCCAGCAGTTACTTGACAGGGAACACTGAAGCTTTCTTT
CASSYLTGNTEAFF
>once|TRBV5-4|TRBJ2-7|TRBD1
TGTGCCAGCAGCTTGGGTGGGACAGGGGGACGCTTCGAGCAGTACTTC
CASSLGGTGGRFEQYF
>NA|TRBV28|TRBJ1-5|TRBD1
TGTGCCAGCAGTTTTGGGCAGGGGGCTCGGGGACCCCAGCATTTT
CASSFGQGARGPQHF
>NA|TRBV6-5|TRBJ2-7|TRBD2
TGTGCCAGCAGTTACGCACTAGCGAATCCGATCCAGTACTTC
CASSYALANPIQYF
>few|TRBV29-1|TRBJ2-7|TRBD2
TGCAGCGTTGAAGGTAGCGGGAGAACCGAGCAGTACTTC
CSVEGSGRTEQYF
>NA|TRBV19|TRBJ2-2|TRBD2
TGTGCCAGTAGTTTGACTAGCGGGGCATACTTAAACACCGGGGAGCTGTTTTTT
CASSLTSGAYLNTGELFF
>NA|TRBV27|TRBJ1-5|NA
TGTGCCAGCAGTGCCCGACAGGTGGGCAATCAGCCCCAGCATTTT
CASSARQVGNQPQHF
>once|TRBV28|TRBJ2-5|NA
TGTGCCAGCAGTGAGGCCCTCAAGAGGGCCCAGTACTTC
CASSEALKRAQYF
>few|TRBV2|TRBJ2-7|TRBD1
TGTGCCAGCAGTGAATACGCGGACAGGGTAAGAGAGCAGTACTTC
CASSEYADRVREQYF
>NA|TRBV15|TRBJ2-5|NA
TGTGCCACCACCCCCCCCGGGACAAGGGAGACCCAGTACTTC
CATTPPGTRETQYF
>NA|TRBV29-1|TRBJ1-1|NA
TGCAGCGTTACCCGGGACACCAACACTGAAGCTTTCTTT
CSVTRDTNTEAFF
>NA|TRBV9|TRBJ2-1|NA
TGTGCCAGCAGCCTACCCCATGTCTTC
CASSLPHVF
>NA|TRBV28|TRBJ1-5|NA
TGTGCCAGCAGAAGAGTTAATCAGCCCCAGCATTTT
CASRRVNQPQHF
>few|TRBV27|TRBJ2-2|TRBD2
TGTGCCAGCAGTTTAGCCGCCGGGGGGAGCACCGGGGAGCTGTTTTTT
CASSLAAGGSTGELFF
>NA|TRBV7-3|TRBJ2-5|TRBD2
TGTGCCAGCAGCTTAGGGCGGACGGGGGGCCAAGAGACCCAGTACTTC
CASSLGRTGGQETQYF
>NA|TRBV7-9|TRBJ2-1|TRBD2
TGTGCCAGCAGCTTATCCGGTAGCGGGAGGGATGAGCAGTTCTTC
CASSLSGSGRDEQFF